The clone carrying this TCR beta chain was counted once. The target antigen is unknown. The PCR had 60 Vbeta and 13 Jbeta primers. Sequencing used immunoSEQ multiplex PCR; TCRdb keeps in-frame clones, though not all of them. The data contain approximately 74,000 clones, about 79% of them seen just once; the ten biggest clones take up roughly 7.2%. This sample stems from a study of cytomegalovirus exposure and HLA in healthy donors. Findings and limits, study-wide: Through in vitro validation, three CMV-associated chains were shown to be specific for CMV antigens. Earlier analysis found most TCR beta V segments productive about 87% or about 30% of the time. Further analysis was carried out later, and it showed several of the most significant clusters appearing linked to common viral pathogens.

The sequence was obtained from a middle-aged woman in good health and CMV-seronegative. The sequencing input was PBMCs.

Here the CDR3 DNA reads TGTGCCAGCAGGGTACAGGGGGCGGTCCACGAGCAGTACTTC. It translates to CASRVQGAVHEQYF. This chain uses TRBV5-6 with TRBJ2-7; 9 bases agree with TRBD1. The CDR3 spans 14 residues. The ends lost 5 bases at V and 5 bases at J; junction bases unmatched: 8. Germline V gene lookup returns CDR1 SGHDT and CDR2 YYEEEE.